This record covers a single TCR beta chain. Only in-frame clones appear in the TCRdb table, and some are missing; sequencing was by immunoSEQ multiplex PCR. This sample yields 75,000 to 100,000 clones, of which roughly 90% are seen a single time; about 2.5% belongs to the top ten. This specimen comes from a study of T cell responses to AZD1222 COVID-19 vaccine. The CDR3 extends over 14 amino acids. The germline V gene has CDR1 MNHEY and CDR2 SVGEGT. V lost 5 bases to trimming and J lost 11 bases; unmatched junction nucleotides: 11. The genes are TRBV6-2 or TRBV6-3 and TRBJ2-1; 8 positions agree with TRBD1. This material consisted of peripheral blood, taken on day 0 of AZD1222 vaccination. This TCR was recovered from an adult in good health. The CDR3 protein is CASSTGTGTMKQFF. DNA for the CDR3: TGTGCCAGCAGTACCGGGACAGGTACAATGAAGCAGTTCTTC.